The 27 T cell receptor beta chains below were found in one sample sequenced in a study of molecular identifiers for immune sequencing clone quantification. TCRdb re-called the PCR reads with MiXCR, one entry per CDR3 protein. The sample records just under 650,000 distinct CDR3 sequences, just under 20% being singletons. Sequenced sample: naive CD8+ T cells from blood, with Jurkat cell RNA spiked in. Subset here: FACS-sorted CD8+CD4-CCR7+CD45RA+ naive T cells. These receptors were collected from a human donor in good health. Some libraries in this study had Jurkat cell RNA spiked in.

This clonotype was observed once. The junction differs from germline at one of its ends, possibly a read error. The chain employs TRBV7-9 and TRBJ1-6, with TRBD1 matching 7 bases. The CDR3 length is 14 residues. Germline CDR1 reads SEHNR; CDR2 reads FQNEAQ (reference sequence). The DNA of the CDR3 is TGTGCCAGCAGCTTAGGACAGGGAGATTCACCCCTCCGCTTT. As protein: CASSLGQGDSPLRF.

There are many counts of this clonotype. The CDR3 is CASSGGGPPTTGELFF. CDR3 bases: TGTGCCAGCAGTGGAGGGGGGCCCCCCACCACCGGGGAGCTGTTTTTT. The chain employs TRBV2 and TRBJ2-2; tentatively, D is TRBD1 or TRBD2 (6 bases each). Germline V gene data show CDR1 as SNHLY and CDR2 as FYNNEI. V lost 4 bases and J 4 bases, leaving 16 bases between the germline ends. This CDR3 spans 16 amino acids. Supplemented by reference TRBV2 and TRBJ2-2, the full variable domain reads EPEVTQTPSHQVTQMGQEVILRCVPISNHLYFYWYRQILGQKVEFLVSFYNNEISEKSEIFDDQFSVERPDGSNFTLKIRSTKLEDSAMYFCASSGGGPPTTGELFFGEGSRLTVL.

This chain links TRBV6-2 or TRBV6-3 with TRBJ2-2, with 9 bases matching TRBD2. The trim removed 2 bases at V and 1 base at J, leaving 5 bases unmatched. Germline assignment: CDR1 MNHEY and CDR2 SVGEGT. This CDR3 region has 17 residues. The chain's CDR3 is CASSYMGLAENTGELFF. CDR3 sequence (DNA): TGTGCCAGCAGTTACATGGGACTAGCCGAGAACACCGGGGAGCTGTTTTTT.

On this clonotype itself: With a much larger clone just one base away, this may be a read error. The chain combines TRBV12-3 or TRBV12-4 with TRBJ1-1; D perhaps matches TRBD1 (5 bases). The length of the CDR3 is 12 residues. CDR3 sequence: CASSRDHTEALF. DNA of the CDR3: TGTGCCAGCAGCAGGGACCACACTGAAGCTCTCTTT.

This clonotype was seen a few times. The rearrangement links TRBV7-7 to TRBJ2-7; TRBD2 matches 12 bases. J was trimmed by 2 bases and V by 1 base; bases with no gene match: 3. The CDR3 extends over 16 amino acids. Germline lookup yields CDR1 SSHAT and CDR2 FNYEAQ (reference sequence). CDR3 amino acids: CASSLGTSGDAYEQYF. The CDR3, as DNA: TGTGCCAGCAGCTTAGGGACTAGCGGGGACGCCTACGAGCAGTACTTC.

About this clonotype: This may be a read error: a much more frequent sequence differs by one nucleotide. The chain combines TRBV29-1 with TRBJ1-2; TRBD1 might be the D (6 bases). CDR1 is SQVTM, CDR2 ANQGSEA, per germline. The V gene lost 4 bases and the J gene lost 5 bases, with 17 bases spanning the gap. This CDR3 region has 14 residues. The CDR3 is CSVVAGDSPYGYTF. The DNA of the CDR3 is TGCAGCGTTGTCGCAGGGGATTCACCTTATGGCTACACCTTC.

This clonotype was picked up many times. V usage is TRBV19 and J usage is TRBJ1-5, with D hard to call. CDR3 length: 12 residues. CDR1 and CDR2 from the germline V gene are LNHDA and SQIVND (reference sequence). V shed 3 bases and J shed 10 bases, with 10 bases lying between them. The CDR3 DNA reads as TGTGCCAGTAGTATCGGACCGGGACCCCAGCATTTT. Encoded protein: CASSIGPGPQHF.

As regards this clonotype: A read error is possible here, since a much larger clone lies one base away. This rearrangement joins TRBV24-1 to TRBJ1-5; a possible D gene is TRBD1 (6 bases). The CDR3 loop spans 14 amino acids. Germline V gives CDR1 KGHDR, CDR2 SFDVKD. The V end was cut by 7 bases, the J end by 4 bases, with 13 bases between. The CDR3 spells CATSEAGANQPQHF. CDR3 coding DNA: TGTGCCACCAGCGAGGCAGGGGCAAATCAGCCCCAGCATTTT.

The J gene is TRBJ2-7, the V gene TRBV5-1; D might be TRBD1 or TRBD2, each matching 5 bases. Germline lookup yields CDR1 SGHRS and CDR2 YFSETQ. CDR3 length: 15 residues. Trimming took 0 bases from V and 0 from J, leaving 10 bases between them. The CDR3 loop is CASSLEGRASYEQYF. The CDR3 nucleotides are TGCGCCAGCAGCTTGGAGGGACGGGCCTCCTACGAGCAGTACTTC.

This clonotype was counted only a few times. V gene TRBV4-2 combines with J gene TRBJ2-5; TRBD2 aligns across 11 bases. This CDR3 comprises 19 residues. J gave up 3 bases and V 0 bases, and 12 bases lay outside the gene matches. The germline V gene encodes CDR1 LGHNA and CDR2 YNFKEQ. The CDR3 coding sequence is TGTGCCAGCAGCCAAGATCTACTAGCGGGAGAGAGGGGAAAAGAGACCCAGTACTTC. Translated: CASSQDLLAGERGKETQYF.

This clonotype was detected many times. The chain carries TRBV3-1 and TRBJ2-4, with 14 bases fitting TRBD2. J was trimmed by 7 bases and V by 4 bases; bases with no gene match: 12. CDR3 size: 18 residues. Germline V gene lookup returns CDR1 LGHDT and CDR2 YNNKEL (reference sequence). The CDR3 spells CASSPQTSGGAWLNIQYF. CDR3 DNA: TGTGCCAGCAGCCCCCAGACTAGCGGGGGGGCCTGGTTGAACATTCAGTACTTC.

V is TRBV7-9 and J is TRBJ1-2; TRBD1 matches at 10 bases. Germline V gene lookup returns CDR1 SEHNR and CDR2 FQNEAQ (reference sequence). The CDR3 extends over 15 amino acids. The V gene end was trimmed by 4 bases and the J gene end by 4 bases; junction bases not matched to a gene: 6. The CDR3: CASSSQRDRGYGYTF. The DNA of the CDR3 is TGTGCCAGCAGCTCTCAACGGGACAGGGGCTATGGCTACACCTTC.

The table lists this clonotype with many counts. V and J are TRBV20-1 and TRBJ1-5, with 9 bases lining up with TRBD1. J was trimmed by 0 bases and V by 0 bases; bases with no gene match: 3. Germline-derived CDR1 and CDR2 are DFQATT and SNEGSKA (reference sequence). The CDR3 sequence is 16 residues long. This CDR3 reads CSARDYRGHSNQPQHF. The CDR3 coding sequence is TGCAGTGCTAGAGATTACAGGGGGCATAGCAATCAGCCCCAGCATTTT.

This clonotype was picked up many times. The chain is built from TRBV28 and TRBJ2-3; the D gene is possibly TRBD2 (5 bases). CDR1 is MDHEN and CDR2 is SYDVKM in the germline V gene. V was clipped by 2 bases and J by 3 bases, with 12 bases between them. The CDR3 length is 15 residues. CDR3 loop: CASSLEGSRTDTQYF. As DNA, the CDR3 is TGTGCCAGCAGTTTAGAGGGCTCGCGGACAGATACGCAGTATTTT.

This clonotype was seen at least ten times. CDR3 sequence: CSARDGQGVHEQYF. In DNA form, the CDR3 reads TGCAGTGCTAGAGACGGACAGGGGGTACACGAGCAGTACTTC. The rearrangement links TRBV20-1 to TRBJ2-7, with 10 bases that match TRBD1. Germline loops: CDR1 DFQATT, CDR2 SNEGSKA (reference sequence). Unmatched junction bases numbered 4, after V lost 0 bases and J lost 5 bases. The CDR3 spans 14 residues.

Ten or more counts support this clonotype. The chain couples TRBV6-1 to TRBJ1-6; D call uncertain. V lost 1 base and J lost 7, with 8 bases in between. Per germline, CDR1 MNHNS and CDR2 SASEGT. The CDR3 is 14 residues long. CDR3 sequence reads: CASSEGSANSPLHF. CDR3 nucleotides: TGTGCCAGCAGTGAAGGCAGTGCAAATTCACCCCTCCACTTT.

This clonotype was counted a few times. The rearrangement links TRBV6-5 to TRBJ2-7; a possible D gene is TRBD1 (6 bases). The germline V gene encodes CDR1 MNHEY and CDR2 SVGAGI. Trimming stripped 2 bases from V and 6 bases from J, with 11 bases between. The CDR3 is 13 residues long. In DNA, the CDR3 is TGTGCCAGCAGTTACGCGGCAGGGGTCGAGCAGTACTTC. Protein: CASSYAAGVEQYF.

This clonotype was detected ten times or more. The rearrangement joins TRBV20-1 to TRBJ2-7; D perhaps matches TRBD2 (6 bases). Germline-derived CDR1 and CDR2 are DFQATT and SNEGSKA (reference sequence). The CDR3 runs to 16 residues. The V end lost 6 bases, the J end lost 0 bases, and 21 bases lay between the germline ends. In DNA, the CDR3 is TGCAGTGCCGCCAGGGACTCATACCCCTACTCCTACGAGCAGTACTTC. It translates to CSAARDSYPYSYEQYF.

Ten or more counts support this clonotype. The J gene is TRBJ1-1, the V gene TRBV4-3; tentatively, D is TRBD1 (6 bases). Deletions cut 3 bases from V and 6 bases from J, with 17 bases between. The CDR3 has 15 amino acids. Germline V lookup: CDR1 LGHNA, CDR2 YSLEER. The chain's CDR3 is CASSQGRGGLAEAFF. The CDR3 coding sequence is TGCGCCAGCAGCCAGGGCAGGGGTGGGCTCGCTGAAGCTTTCTTT.

This clonotype has a count of ten or more. V is TRBV27 and J is TRBJ1-6; D not certain. Germline V CDR1 and CDR2: MNHEY, SMNVEV (reference sequence). The CDR3 length is 16 residues. The V end lost 7 bases, the J end lost 5 bases, and 18 bases lay between the germline ends. The CDR3 DNA sequence: TGTGCCAGCACGGCATTTCACGGGGTGAATAATTCACCCCTCCACTTT. It specifies CASTAFHGVNNSPLHF.

This clonotype was counted many times. This chain links TRBV7-2 with TRBJ2-3; 14 positions match TRBD2. V was clipped by 7 bases and J by 5 bases; unmatched bases: 8. The CDR3 runs 16 residues. The germline V gene encodes CDR1 SGHTA and CDR2 FQGNSA. The CDR3 coding sequence is TGTGCCAGCACCCAATTGACTAGCGGGAGGGTAGATACGCAGTATTTT. Its translation is CASTQLTSGRVDTQYF.

This clonotype was detected many times. The chain links TRBV5-4 to TRBJ1-1; 7 bases are shared with TRBD1. CDR3 length equals 14 residues. Per the germline V gene, CDR1 is SGHNT and CDR2 is YYREEE (reference sequence). V trimming: 2 bases; J trimming: 7 bases; junction bases outside the gene matches: 8. CDR3 nucleotide sequence: TGTGCCAGCAGCTTAAAACTACAGGGGAGTGAAGCTTTCTTT. Translated, it gives CASSLKLQGSEAFF.

V is TRBV7-2 and J is TRBJ2-7; no clear D gene. The CDR3 spans 16 residues. CDR1 and CDR2 (germline): SGHTA, FQGNSA. The V and J ends lost 1 base and 2 bases respectively, with 15 bases between them. In nucleotides, the CDR3 is TGTGCCAGCAGCTTAGTCCCCAGGCCTACCCCCTACGAGCAGTACTTC. It specifies CASSLVPRPTPYEQYF. Using reference TRBV7-2 and TRBJ2-7 for the parts outside the CDR3, the full variable domain is GAGVSQSPSNKVTEKGKDVELRCDPISGHTALYWYRQSLGQGLEFLIYFQGNSAPDKSGLPSDRFSAERTGGSVSTLTIQRTQQEDSAVYLCASSLVPRPTPYEQYFGPGTRLTVT.

This clonotype was observed at least ten times. The chain has TRBV20-1 and TRBJ2-1; a weak D match, TRBD2 (6 bases). Germline assignment: CDR1 DFQATT and CDR2 SNEGSKA (reference sequence). The CDR3 runs 15 residues. V lost 5 bases to trimming and J lost 7 bases, with 21 bases between them. The chain's CDR3 is CSAPPDTLARNEQFF. The CDR3 DNA follows: TGCAGTGCTCCCCCTGATACCCTAGCGCGGAATGAGCAGTTCTTC.

There are many counts of this clonotype. The rearrangement joins TRBV7-9 to TRBJ2-7; D is possibly TRBD1 (5 bases). CDR3 length: 14 amino acids. Trimming pared 0 bases from V and 7 bases from J, leaving 13 bases between. Germline loops: CDR1 SEHNR, CDR2 FQNEAQ (reference sequence). The CDR3 spells CASSLAGRAWEQYF. CDR3 DNA sequence: TGTGCCAGCAGCTTAGCGGGCAGGGCCTGGGAGCAGTACTTC.

This clonotype has only a few counts. This CDR3 reads CASSFGLGAGRSGELFF. DNA for the CDR3: TGTGCCAGCAGTTTTGGCCTAGGGGCAGGGAGGTCCGGGGAGCTGTTTTTT. The chain has TRBV27 and TRBJ2-2; a weak D match, TRBD2 (6 bases). Trimming left V 3 bases short and J 6 bases short, with 20 bases between. Germline lookup yields CDR1 MNHEY and CDR2 SMNVEV (reference sequence). CDR3 length equals 17 residues.

In its sample, this clonotype was seen many times. The rearrangement joins TRBV2 to TRBJ1-5, with D hard to call. The V gene's germline CDR1 is SNHLY and CDR2 FYNNEI. The CDR3 length is 14 residues. Trimming removed 1 base at V and 3 bases at J, with 7 bases between. The DNA for the CDR3 is TGTGCCAGCAGTGAAGAGGTCCACAATCAGCCCCAGCATTTT. It specifies CASSEEVHNQPQHF.